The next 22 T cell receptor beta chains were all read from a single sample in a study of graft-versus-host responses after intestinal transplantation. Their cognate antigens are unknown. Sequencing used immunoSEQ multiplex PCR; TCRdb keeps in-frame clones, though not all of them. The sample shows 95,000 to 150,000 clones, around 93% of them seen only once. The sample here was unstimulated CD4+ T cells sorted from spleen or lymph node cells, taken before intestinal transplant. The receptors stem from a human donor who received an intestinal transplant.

This CDR3 reads CASRELASRGDEQYF. CDR3 bases: TGTGCCAGCAGAGAACTAGCGTCCAGGGGAGACGAGCAGTACTTC. V usage is TRBV4-2 and J usage is TRBJ2-7, with a possible D match to TRBD2 (7 bases). The CDR3 totals 15 residues. Looked up from germline, CDR1 is LGHNA and CDR2 is YNFKEQ. With 6 bases removed from V and 5 bases from J, the gap between germline ends came to 20 bases.

CDR3 loop: CASSSYLRQNTDTQYF. Here the CDR3 DNA reads TGTGCCAGCAGTTCCTATCTCCGACAGAACACAGATACGCAGTATTTT. This rearrangement joins TRBV27 to TRBJ2-3; TRBD1 is a possible D gene (5 bases). Trimming took off 4 bases at V and 2 bases at J, with 16 bases between the two ends. This CDR3 comprises 16 residues. Germline loops: CDR1 MNHEY, CDR2 SMNVEV (reference sequence).

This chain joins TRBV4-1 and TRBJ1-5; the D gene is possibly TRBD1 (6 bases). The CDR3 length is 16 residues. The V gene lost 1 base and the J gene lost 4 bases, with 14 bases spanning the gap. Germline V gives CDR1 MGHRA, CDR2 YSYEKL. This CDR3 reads CASSQGTALNNQPQHF. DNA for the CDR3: TGCGCCAGCAGCCAAGGGACAGCCCTGAATAATCAGCCCCAGCATTTT.

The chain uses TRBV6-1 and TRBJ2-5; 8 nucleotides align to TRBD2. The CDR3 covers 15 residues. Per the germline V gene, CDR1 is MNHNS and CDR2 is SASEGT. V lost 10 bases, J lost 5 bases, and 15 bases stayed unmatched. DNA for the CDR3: TGTGCCACCAAGACTAGCGCGAGGGTGGGGGAGACCCAGTACTTC. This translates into CATKTSARVGETQYF.

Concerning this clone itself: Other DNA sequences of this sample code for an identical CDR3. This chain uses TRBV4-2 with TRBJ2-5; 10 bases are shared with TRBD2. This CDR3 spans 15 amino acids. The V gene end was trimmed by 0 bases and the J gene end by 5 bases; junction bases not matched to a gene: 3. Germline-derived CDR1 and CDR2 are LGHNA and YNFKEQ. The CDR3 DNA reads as TGTGCCAGCAGCCAAGAGGAGCGGGGGGGGGAGACCCAGTACTTC. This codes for CASSQEERGGETQYF.

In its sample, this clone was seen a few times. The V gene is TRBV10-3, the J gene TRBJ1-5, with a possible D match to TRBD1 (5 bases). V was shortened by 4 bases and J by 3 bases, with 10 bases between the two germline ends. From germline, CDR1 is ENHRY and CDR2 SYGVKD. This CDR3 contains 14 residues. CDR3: CAISAGFLNQPQHF. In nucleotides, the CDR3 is TGTGCCATCAGTGCAGGGTTCCTCAATCAGCCCCAGCATTTT.

The CDR3 here is CASSRSPKAGGPSEETQYF. The CDR3 DNA follows: TGTGCCAGCAGCCGCAGCCCTAAAGCGGGAGGGCCATCCGAAGAGACCCAGTACTTC. The chain uses TRBV11-2 and TRBJ2-5, with 10 bases that match TRBD2. With V trimmed by 5 bases and J by 3 bases, 18 bases remained unmatched. Germline lookup yields CDR1 SGHAT and CDR2 FQNNGV. CDR3 length equals 19 residues. Full variable domain (remainder filled in from reference TRBV11-2 and TRBJ2-5): EAGVAQSPRYKIIEKRQSVAFWCNPISGHATLYWYQQILGQGPKLLIQFQNNGVVDDSQLPKDRFSAERLKGVDSTLKIQPAKLEDSAVYLCASSRSPKAGGPSEETQYFGPGTRLLVL.

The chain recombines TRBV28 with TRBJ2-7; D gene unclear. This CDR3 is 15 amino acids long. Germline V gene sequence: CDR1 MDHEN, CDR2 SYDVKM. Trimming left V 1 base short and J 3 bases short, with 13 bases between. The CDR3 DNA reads TGTGCCAGCAGTTTATCGGCAGGTAACGTCTACGAGCAGTACTTC. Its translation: CASSLSAGNVYEQYF.

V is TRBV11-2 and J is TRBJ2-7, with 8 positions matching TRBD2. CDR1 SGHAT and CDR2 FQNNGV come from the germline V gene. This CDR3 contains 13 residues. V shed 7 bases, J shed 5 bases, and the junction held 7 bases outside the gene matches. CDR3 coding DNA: TGTGCCAGCACGACGAAGCGGGAGAACGAGCAGTACTTC. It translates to CASTTKRENEQYF.

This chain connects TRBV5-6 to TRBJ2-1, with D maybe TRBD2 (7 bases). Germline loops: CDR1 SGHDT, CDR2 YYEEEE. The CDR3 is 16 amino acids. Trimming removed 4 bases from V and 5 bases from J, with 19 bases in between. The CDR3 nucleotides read TGTGCCAGCAGCGGGGGGGACACCCGGCTCCACAATGAGCAGTTCTTC. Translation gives CASSGGDTRLHNEQFF.

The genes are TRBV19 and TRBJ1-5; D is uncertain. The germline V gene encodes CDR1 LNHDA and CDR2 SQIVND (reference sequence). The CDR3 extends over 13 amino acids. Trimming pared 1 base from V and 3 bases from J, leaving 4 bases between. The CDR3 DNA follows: TGTGCCAGTAGTATAGTTCACAATCAGCCCCAGCATTTT. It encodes CASSIVHNQPQHF. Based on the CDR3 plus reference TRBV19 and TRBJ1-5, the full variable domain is DGGITQSPKYLFRKEGQNVTLSCEQNLNHDAMYWYRQDPGQGLRLIYYSQIVNDFQKGDIAEGYSVSREKKESFPLTVTSAQKNPTAFYLCASSIVHNQPQHFGDGTRLSIL.

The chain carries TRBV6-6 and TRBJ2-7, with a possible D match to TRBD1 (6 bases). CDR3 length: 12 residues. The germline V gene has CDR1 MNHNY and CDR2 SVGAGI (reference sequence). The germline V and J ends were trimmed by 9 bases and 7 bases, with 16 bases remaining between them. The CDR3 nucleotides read TGTGCCAGTTCCGGGACAACCGGGGAGCAGTACTTC. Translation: CASSGTTGEQYF.

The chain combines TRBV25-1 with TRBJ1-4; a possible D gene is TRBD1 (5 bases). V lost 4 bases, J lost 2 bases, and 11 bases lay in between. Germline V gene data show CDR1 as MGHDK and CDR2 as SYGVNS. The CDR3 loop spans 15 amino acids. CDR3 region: CASSVTGATNEKLFF. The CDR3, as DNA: TGTGCCAGCAGTGTTACCGGGGCCACTAATGAAAAACTGTTTTTT.

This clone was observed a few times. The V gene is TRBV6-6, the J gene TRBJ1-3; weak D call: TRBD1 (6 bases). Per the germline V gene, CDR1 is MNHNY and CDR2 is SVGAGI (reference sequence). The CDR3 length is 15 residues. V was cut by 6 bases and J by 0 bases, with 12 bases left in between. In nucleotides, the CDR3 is TGTGCCAGCAGCCACGACAGGTACTCTGGAAACACCATATATTTT. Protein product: CASSHDRYSGNTIYF.

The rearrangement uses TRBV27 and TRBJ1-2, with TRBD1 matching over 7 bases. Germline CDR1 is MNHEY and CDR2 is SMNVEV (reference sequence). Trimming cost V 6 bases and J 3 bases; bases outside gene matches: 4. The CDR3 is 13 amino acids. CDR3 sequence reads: CASRSDRDYGYTF. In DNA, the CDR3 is TGTGCCAGCAGGAGTGACAGGGACTATGGCTACACCTTC.

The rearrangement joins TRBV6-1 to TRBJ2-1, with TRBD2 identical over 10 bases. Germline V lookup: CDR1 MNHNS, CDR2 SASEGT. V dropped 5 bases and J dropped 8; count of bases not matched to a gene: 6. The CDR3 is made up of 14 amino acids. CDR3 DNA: TGTGCCAGCAGTTCTAGCGGGAGTATCTATGAGCAGTTCTTC. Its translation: CASSSSGSIYEQFF.

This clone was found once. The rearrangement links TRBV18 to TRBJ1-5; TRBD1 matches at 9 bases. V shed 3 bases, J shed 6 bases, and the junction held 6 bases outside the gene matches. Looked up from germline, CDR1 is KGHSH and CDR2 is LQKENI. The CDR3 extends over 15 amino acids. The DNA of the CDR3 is TGTGCCAGCTCACCTTGGACAGGGGATAGTCAGCCCCAGCATTTT. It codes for CASSPWTGDSQPQHF.

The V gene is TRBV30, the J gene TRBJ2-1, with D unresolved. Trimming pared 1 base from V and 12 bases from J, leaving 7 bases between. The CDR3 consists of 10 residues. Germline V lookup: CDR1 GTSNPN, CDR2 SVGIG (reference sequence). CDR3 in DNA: TGTGCCTGGAGTGCATGGGGGCAGTTCTTC. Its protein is CAWSAWGQFF.

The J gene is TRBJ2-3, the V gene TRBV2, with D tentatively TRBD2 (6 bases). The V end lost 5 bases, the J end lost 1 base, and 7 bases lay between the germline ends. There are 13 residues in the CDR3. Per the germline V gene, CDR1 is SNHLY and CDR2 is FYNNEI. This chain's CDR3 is CASSSGGTDTQYF. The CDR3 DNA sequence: TGTGCCAGCAGTTCGGGGGGCACAGATACGCAGTATTTT.

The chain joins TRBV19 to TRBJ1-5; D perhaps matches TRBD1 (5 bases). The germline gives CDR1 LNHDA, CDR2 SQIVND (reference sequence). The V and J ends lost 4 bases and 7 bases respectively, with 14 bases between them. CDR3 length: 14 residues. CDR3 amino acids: CASSTIRGVQPQHF. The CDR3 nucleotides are TGTGCCAGTAGTACCATAAGGGGTGTCCAGCCCCAGCATTTT.

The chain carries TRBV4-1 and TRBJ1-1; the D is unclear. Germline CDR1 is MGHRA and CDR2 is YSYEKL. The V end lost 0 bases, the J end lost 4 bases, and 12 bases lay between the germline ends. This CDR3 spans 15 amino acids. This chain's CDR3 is CASSQDPGLGTEAFF. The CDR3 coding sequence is TGCGCCAGCAGCCAAGACCCCGGACTCGGCACTGAAGCTTTCTTT.

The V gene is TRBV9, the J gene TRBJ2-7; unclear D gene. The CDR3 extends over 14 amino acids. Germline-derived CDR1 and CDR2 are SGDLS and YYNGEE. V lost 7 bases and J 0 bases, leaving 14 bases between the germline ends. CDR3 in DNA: TGTGCCAGCGGGGTGGGCGCGAGCTCCTACGAGCAGTACTTC. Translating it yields CASGVGASSYEQYF. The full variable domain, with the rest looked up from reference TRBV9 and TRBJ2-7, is DSGVTQTPKHLITATGQRVTLRCSPRSGDLSVYWYQQSLDQGLQFLIQYYNGEERAKGNILERFSAQQFPDLHSELNLSSLELGDSALYFCASGVGASSYEQYFGPGTRLTVT.